This T cell receptor (beta chain) was obtained from a study of T cell responses to AZD1222 COVID-19 vaccine. Clones were read by immunoSEQ multiplex PCR, and TCRdb kept only the in-frame ones, dropping some. The top ten hold around 5.5% of the sample, which has under 200,000 clones, almost 90% seen once. Study-wide points: Elevations in Spike-specific TCR breadth and depth followed administration of two AZD1222 doses.

Comment on this clone: The antigen is undetermined.

The sample in question was peripheral blood, obtained on day 0 of AZD1222 vaccination. The clonotype was recovered from an adult in good health.

CDR3 residues: CASSEARSNQPQHF. The CDR3 nucleotides read TGTGCCAGTAGTGAAGCACGGAGCAATCAGCCCCAGCATTTT. This chain uses TRBV19 with TRBJ1-5; D gene ambiguous. The germline CDR1 and CDR2 sequences are LNHDA and SQIVND (reference sequence). The CDR3 consists of 14 residues. V lost 5 bases and J 1 base, leaving 9 bases between the germline ends.